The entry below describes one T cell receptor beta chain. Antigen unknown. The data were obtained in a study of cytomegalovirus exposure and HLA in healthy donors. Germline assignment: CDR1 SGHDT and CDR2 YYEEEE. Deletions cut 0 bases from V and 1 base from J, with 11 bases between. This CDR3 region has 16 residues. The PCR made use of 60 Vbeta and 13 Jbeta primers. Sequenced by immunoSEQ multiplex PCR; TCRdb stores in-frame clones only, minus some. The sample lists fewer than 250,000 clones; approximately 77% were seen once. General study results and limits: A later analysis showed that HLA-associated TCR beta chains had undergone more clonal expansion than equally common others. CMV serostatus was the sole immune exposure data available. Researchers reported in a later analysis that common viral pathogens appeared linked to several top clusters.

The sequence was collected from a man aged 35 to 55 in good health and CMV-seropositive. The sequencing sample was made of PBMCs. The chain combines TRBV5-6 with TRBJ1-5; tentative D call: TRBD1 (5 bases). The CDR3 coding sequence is TGTGCCAGCAGCTTGGAGGGGCAGAAGAGCAATCAGCCCCAGCATTTT. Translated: CASSLEGQKSNQPQHF.